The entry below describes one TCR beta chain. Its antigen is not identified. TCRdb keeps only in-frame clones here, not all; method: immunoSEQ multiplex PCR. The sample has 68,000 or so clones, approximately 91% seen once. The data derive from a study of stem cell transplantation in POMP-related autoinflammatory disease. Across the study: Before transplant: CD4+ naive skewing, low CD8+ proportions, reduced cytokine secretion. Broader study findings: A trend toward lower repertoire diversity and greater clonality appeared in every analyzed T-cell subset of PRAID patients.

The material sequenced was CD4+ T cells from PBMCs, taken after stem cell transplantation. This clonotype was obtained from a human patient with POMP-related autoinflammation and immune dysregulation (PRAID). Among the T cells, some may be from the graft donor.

The CDR3 nucleotides read TGCAGCGTTAGTGGCGGGGCCTACAATGAGCAGTTCTTC. Its protein product is CSVSGGAYNEQFF. The gene calls are TRBV29-1 and TRBJ2-1, with a tentative D call TRBD2 (6 bases). CDR1 is SQVTM, CDR2 ANQGSEA, per germline. This CDR3 contains 13 residues. With 5 bases removed from V and 2 bases from J, the gap between germline ends came to 10 bases.